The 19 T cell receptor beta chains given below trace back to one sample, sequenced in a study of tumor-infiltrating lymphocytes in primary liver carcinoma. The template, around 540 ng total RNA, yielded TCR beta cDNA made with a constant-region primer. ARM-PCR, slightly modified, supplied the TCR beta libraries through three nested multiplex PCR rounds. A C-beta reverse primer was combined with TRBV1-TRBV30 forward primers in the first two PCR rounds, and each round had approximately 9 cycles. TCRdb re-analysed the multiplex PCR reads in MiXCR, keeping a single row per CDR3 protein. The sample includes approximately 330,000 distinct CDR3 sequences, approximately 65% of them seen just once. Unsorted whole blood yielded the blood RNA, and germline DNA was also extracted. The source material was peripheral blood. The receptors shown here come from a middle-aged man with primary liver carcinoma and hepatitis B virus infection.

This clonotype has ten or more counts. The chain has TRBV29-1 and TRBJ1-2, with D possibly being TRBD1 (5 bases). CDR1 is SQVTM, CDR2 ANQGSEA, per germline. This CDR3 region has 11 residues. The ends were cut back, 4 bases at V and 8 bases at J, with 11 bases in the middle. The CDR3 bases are TGCAGCGTTGTAGTAACAGGCGGCTACACCTTC. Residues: CSVVVTGGYTF.

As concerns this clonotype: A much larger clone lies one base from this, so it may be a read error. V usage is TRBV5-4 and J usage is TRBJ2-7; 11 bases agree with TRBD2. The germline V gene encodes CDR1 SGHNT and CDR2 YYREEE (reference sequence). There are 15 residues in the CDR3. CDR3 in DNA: TGTGCCAGCAACTTGGACGGGACTAGCGGCTACGAGCAGTACTTC. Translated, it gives CASNLDGTSGYEQYF.

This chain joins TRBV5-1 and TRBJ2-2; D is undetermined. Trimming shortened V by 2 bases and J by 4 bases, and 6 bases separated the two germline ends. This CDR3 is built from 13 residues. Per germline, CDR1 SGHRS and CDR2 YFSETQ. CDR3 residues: CASSFRFTGELFF. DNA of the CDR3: TGCGCCAGCAGCTTCAGATTCACCGGGGAGCTGTTTTTT.

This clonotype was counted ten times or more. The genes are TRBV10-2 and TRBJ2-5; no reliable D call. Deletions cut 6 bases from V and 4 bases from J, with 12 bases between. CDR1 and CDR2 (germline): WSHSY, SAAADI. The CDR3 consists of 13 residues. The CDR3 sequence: CASRAGGAETQYF. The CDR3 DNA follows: TGCGCCAGCAGAGCAGGTGGTGCAGAGACCCAGTACTTC.

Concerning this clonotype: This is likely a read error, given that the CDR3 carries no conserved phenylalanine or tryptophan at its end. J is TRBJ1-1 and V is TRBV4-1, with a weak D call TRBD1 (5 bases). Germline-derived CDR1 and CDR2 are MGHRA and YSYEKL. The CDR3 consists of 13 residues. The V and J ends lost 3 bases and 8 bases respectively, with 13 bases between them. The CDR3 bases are TGCGCCAGCAGCCACCTCCAGGGAGACGAAGCTTTCTCT. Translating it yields CASSHLQGDEAFS.

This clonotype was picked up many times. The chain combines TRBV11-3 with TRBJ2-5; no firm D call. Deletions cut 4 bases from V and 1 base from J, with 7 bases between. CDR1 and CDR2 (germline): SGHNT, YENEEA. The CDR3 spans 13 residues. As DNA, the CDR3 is TGTGCCAGCAGCTGGGGATCCCAAGAGACCCAGTACTTC. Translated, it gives CASSWGSQETQYF.

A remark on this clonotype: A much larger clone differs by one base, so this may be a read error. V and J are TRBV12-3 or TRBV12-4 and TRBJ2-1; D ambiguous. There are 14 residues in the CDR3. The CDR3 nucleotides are TGTGCCAGCAGTTTAAGCGCTGCCTATAATGAGCAGTTCTTC. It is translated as CASSLSAAYNEQFF.

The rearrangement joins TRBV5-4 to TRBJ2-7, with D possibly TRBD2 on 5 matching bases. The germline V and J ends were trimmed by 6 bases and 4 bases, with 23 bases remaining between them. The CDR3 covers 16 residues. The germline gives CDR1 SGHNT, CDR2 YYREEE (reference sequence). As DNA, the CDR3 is TGTGCCAGCACCGCCCGACCGCAGCCTAGCACTTACGAGCAGTACTTC. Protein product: CASTARPQPSTYEQYF.

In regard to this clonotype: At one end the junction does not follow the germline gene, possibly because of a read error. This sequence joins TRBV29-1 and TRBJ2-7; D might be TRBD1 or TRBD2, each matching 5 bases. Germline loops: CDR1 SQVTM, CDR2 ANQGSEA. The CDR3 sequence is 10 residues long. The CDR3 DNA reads TGCAGCGCAGGGACGTACGATCAGTACTTC. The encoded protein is CSAGTYDQYF.

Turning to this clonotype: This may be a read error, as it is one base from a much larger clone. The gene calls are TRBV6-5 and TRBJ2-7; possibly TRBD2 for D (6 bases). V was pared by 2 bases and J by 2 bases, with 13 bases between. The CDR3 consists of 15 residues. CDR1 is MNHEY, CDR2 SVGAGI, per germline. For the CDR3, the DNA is TGTGCCAGCAGTTACGGTACGGGAGAGACCTACGAGCAGTACTTC. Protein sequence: CASSYGTGETYEQYF.

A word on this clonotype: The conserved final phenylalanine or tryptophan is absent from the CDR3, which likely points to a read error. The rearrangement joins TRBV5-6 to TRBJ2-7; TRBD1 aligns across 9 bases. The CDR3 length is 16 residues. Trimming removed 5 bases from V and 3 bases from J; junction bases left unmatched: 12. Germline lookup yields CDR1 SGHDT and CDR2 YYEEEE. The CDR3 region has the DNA TGTGCCAGCAGTCAAATTTCGGACAGGGGAGGCTACGAGCAGTACCTC. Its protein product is CASSQISDRGGYEQYL.

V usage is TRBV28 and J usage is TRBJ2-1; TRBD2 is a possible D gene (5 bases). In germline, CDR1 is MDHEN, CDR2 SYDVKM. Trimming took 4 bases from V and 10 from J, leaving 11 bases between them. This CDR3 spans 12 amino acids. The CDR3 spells CASSSGETEQFF. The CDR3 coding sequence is TGTGCCAGCAGTTCCGGGGAGACCGAGCAGTTCTTC.

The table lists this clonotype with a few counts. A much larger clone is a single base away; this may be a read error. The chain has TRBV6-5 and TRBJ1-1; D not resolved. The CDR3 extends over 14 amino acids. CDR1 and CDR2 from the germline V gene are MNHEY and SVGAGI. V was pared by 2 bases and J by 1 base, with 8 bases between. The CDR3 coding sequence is TGTGCCAGCAGTTACCGTCAAGGGAACACTGAAGCTTTCTTT. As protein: CASSYRQGNTEAFF.

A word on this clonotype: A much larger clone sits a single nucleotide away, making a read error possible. This chain's CDR3 is CASWTSTATNYGYTF. The DNA of the CDR3 is TGTGCCAGCTGGACTTCTACAGCAACTAACTATGGCTACACCTTC. The chain recombines TRBV12-3 or TRBV12-4 with TRBJ1-2; D uncertain. The CDR3 loop spans 15 amino acids. Trimming removed 8 bases at V and 0 bases at J, with 16 bases between.

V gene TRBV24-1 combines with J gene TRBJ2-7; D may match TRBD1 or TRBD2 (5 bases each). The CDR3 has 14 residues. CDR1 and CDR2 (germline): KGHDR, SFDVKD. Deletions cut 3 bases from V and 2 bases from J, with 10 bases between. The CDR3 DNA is TGTGCCACCAGTGATGCAGGGAGCCCCTACGAGCAGTACTTC. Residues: CATSDAGSPYEQYF.

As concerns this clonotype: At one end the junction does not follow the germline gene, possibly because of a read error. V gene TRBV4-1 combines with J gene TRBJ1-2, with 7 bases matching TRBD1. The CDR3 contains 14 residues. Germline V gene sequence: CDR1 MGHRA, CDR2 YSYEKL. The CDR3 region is CTSRQEQGFYGYTF. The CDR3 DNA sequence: TGCACCAGCCGCCAAGAACAGGGGTTTTATGGCTACACCTTC.

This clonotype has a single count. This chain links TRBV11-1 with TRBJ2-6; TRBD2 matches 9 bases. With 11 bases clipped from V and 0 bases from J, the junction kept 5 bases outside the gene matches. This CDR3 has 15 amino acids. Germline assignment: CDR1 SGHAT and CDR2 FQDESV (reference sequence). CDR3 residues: CARGSGSSGANVLTF. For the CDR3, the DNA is TGTGCCCGCGGTAGCGGGAGCTCTGGGGCCAACGTCCTGACTTTC.

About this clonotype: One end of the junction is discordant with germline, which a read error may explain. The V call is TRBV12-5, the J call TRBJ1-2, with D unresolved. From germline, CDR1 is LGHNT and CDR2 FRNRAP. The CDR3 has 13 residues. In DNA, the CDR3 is TGTGCTAGTGGTGCAGTAGGGCAGGATGGCTACATCTTC. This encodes CASGAVGQDGYIF.

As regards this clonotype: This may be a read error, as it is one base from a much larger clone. The CDR3 here is CASSPTVSQETQYF. The CDR3, as DNA: TGTGCCAGCAGCCCTACAGTATCTCAAGAGACCCAGTACTTC. The chain couples TRBV5-4 to TRBJ2-5; no firm D call. This CDR3 contains 14 residues. CDR1 and CDR2 (germline): SGHNT, YYREEE (reference sequence). Trimming shortened V by 4 bases and J by 2 bases, and 12 bases separated the two germline ends.